This T cell receptor beta chain derives from a study of memory CD4+ T cells and cytomegalovirus serostatus. Overall study context: Healthy Belgian adult donors included under ten CMV-positive and some 23 CMV-negative people. Study conclusions and caveats: Each of 65 to 70 CMV-associated TCRbeta sequences occurred in one to five individuals.

In the authors' methods: Out-of-frame sequences were removed, leaving 2 million to 2.5 million distinct TCRbeta sequences. Profiling relied on immunoSEQ multiplex PCR, and the TCRdb table lists in-frame clones only, not all of them. V, J and clone size are taken as reported in that table, and D and trimming were inferred from the DNA itself. The sample includes about 48,000 clones, approximately 78% seen only once; the top ten take about 0.8%. Germline V gene data show CDR1 as MGHRA and CDR2 as YSYEKL. Trimming left V 8 bases short and J 6 bases short, with 28 bases between. There are 18 residues in the CDR3. The sort gate was single viable CD3+CD4+CD8-CD45RO+ cells for memory CD4+ T cells. Serostatus was set by detecting CMV pp150, pp28, p38, p52 IgG. On this clone itself: Its antigen is unidentified.

The sample consisted of memory CD4+ T cells from blood. The source of this sequence is an adult in good health and CMV-seronegative. V and J are TRBV4-1 and TRBJ2-2, with D perhaps TRBD1 or TRBD2 (5 bases each). CDR3 nucleotides: TGCGCCAGCTGCCGCAGGGAAACACTAGGGACGGACGCCGGGGAGCTGTTTTTT. Translating gives CASCRRETLGTDAGELFF.